Below, 20 T cell receptor beta chains from the same sample are listed, as sequenced in a study of T cell responses to AZD1222 COVID-19 vaccine. The method was immunoSEQ multiplex PCR; TCRdb's version includes in-frame clones alone and lacks a portion of them. The sample includes 85,000 to 90,000 clones, more than 75% of them seen just once. The sequencing here drew on peripheral blood, taken on day 0 of MenACWY control vaccination. The receptor set was obtained from an adult in good health.

The chain has TRBV19 and TRBJ2-7, with no clear D. Per the germline V gene, CDR1 is LNHDA and CDR2 is SQIVND (reference sequence). The CDR3 totals 12 residues. Trimming pared 6 bases from V and 3 bases from J, leaving 9 bases between. DNA for the CDR3: TGTGCCAGTAGCCCTGACAACTACGAGCAGTACTTC. It translates to CASSPDNYEQYF.

This chain joins TRBV5-1 and TRBJ2-7; D remains unclear. The germline V gene encodes CDR1 SGHRS and CDR2 YFSETQ. CDR3 size: 15 residues. The V and J ends lost 4 bases and 2 bases respectively, with 16 bases between them. CDR3 bases: TGCGCCAGCAGCCCCAAGTGGGGTCCCCCCTACGAGCAGTACTTC. Its protein product is CASSPKWGPPYEQYF.

The chain's CDR3 is CASAWTAFGEQYF. DNA of the CDR3: TGTGCCAGTGCCTGGACAGCTTTTGGCGAGCAGTACTTC. The chain joins TRBV27 to TRBJ2-7, with a tentative D call TRBD1 (6 bases). CDR3 size: 13 residues. Germline values: CDR1 MNHEY, CDR2 SMNVEV (reference sequence). V dropped 9 bases and J dropped 6 bases, with 18 bases sitting between them.

This sequence joins TRBV5-1 and TRBJ1-1, with 11 nucleotides matching TRBD1. CDR3 length: 15 amino acids. Germline V gene data show CDR1 as SGHRS and CDR2 as YFSETQ. V dropped 5 bases and J dropped 6; count of bases not matched to a gene: 9. CDR3 nucleotide sequence: TGCGCCAGCAGTTTCACGCCGGGACAGGGGGCTGAAGCTTTCTTT. Translation gives CASSFTPGQGAEAFF.

V is TRBV11-3 and J is TRBJ2-2, with 12 bases that match TRBD1. Germline lookup yields CDR1 SGHNT and CDR2 YENEEA. The CDR3 has 15 amino acids. J gave up 8 bases and V 5 bases, and 6 bases lay outside the gene matches. CDR3: CASSTLGQGAGELFF. DNA for the CDR3: TGTGCCAGCAGCACTCTGGGACAGGGGGCAGGGGAGCTGTTTTTT. Using reference TRBV11-3 and TRBJ2-2 for the parts outside the CDR3, the full variable domain is EAGVVQSPRYKIIEKKQPVAFWCNPISGHNTLYWYLQNLGQGPELLIRYENEEAVDDSQLPKDRFSAERLKGVDSTLKIQPAELGDSAVYLCASSTLGQGAGELFFGEGSRLTVL.

The V call is TRBV28, the J call TRBJ1-5, with D tentatively TRBD1 (5 bases). The CDR3 totals 14 residues. V lost 4 bases and J lost 9, with 16 bases in between. Germline V CDR1 and CDR2: MDHEN, SYDVKM. CDR3 sequence reads: CASSSAQGYRPQHF. In DNA, the CDR3 is TGTGCCAGCAGTTCCGCCCAGGGTTACAGGCCCCAGCATTTT.

The gene calls are TRBV3-1 (or the pseudogene TRBV3-2) and TRBJ1-6; no clear D. The CDR3 consists of 13 residues. Trimming removed 2 bases from V and 10 bases from J, with 9 bases in between. Per the germline V gene, CDR1 is LGHDT and CDR2 is YNNKEL (reference sequence). CDR3 protein: CASSQQPLSPLHF. The CDR3 DNA follows: TGTGCCAGCAGCCAACAACCTCTCTCACCCCTCCACTTT.

Only a few counts were recorded for this clone. The genes are TRBV6-5 and TRBJ1-2, with unresolved D. The CDR3 runs 14 residues. Trimming shortened V by 0 bases and J by 4 bases, and 9 bases separated the two germline ends. Germline CDR1 and CDR2: MNHEY and SVGAGI. This CDR3 is CASSYSGNSYGYTF. CDR3 coding DNA: TGTGCCAGCAGTTACTCGGGAAATAGCTATGGCTACACCTTC.

CDR3 residues: CASSVTGNTGELFF. CDR3 in DNA: TGTGCCAGCAGCGTAACCGGGAACACCGGGGAGCTGTTTTTT. The chain recombines TRBV9 with TRBJ2-2; D ambiguous. V lost 1 base, J lost 1 base, and 5 bases lay in between. Germline values: CDR1 SGDLS, CDR2 YYNGEE. The CDR3 length is 14 residues.

This clone was seen a single time. The J gene is TRBJ1-4, the V gene TRBV7-2; 9 nucleotides align to TRBD1. V shed 4 bases and J 8 bases; nucleotides not matched to a gene: 14. The CDR3 consists of 17 residues. Germline values: CDR1 SGHTA, CDR2 FQGNSA. The CDR3 bases are TGTGCCAGCAGCTCTTTACAGGGGGCGCAACTTGGGGAAAAACTGTTTTTT. Protein product: CASSSLQGAQLGEKLFF.

The chain is built from TRBV19 and TRBJ2-6; D gene uncertain. CDR3 length equals 17 residues. Germline V gives CDR1 LNHDA, CDR2 SQIVND (reference sequence). The V end was cut by 0 bases, the J end by 0 bases, with 9 bases between. The CDR3 DNA is TGTGCCAGTAGTATAGATGCCTGGAGCTCTGGGGCCAACGTCCTGACTTTC. It encodes CASSIDAWSSGANVLTF.

The genes are TRBV18 and TRBJ2-5, with unresolved D. Germline CDR1 reads KGHSH; CDR2 reads LQKENI. Trimming took 3 bases from V and 1 from J, leaving 3 bases between them. The CDR3 is 12 amino acids. CDR3 sequence: CASSPAQETQYF. The CDR3 nucleotides are TGTGCCAGCTCACCGGCCCAAGAGACCCAGTACTTC.

A remark on this clone: Other DNA sequences within the sample encode an identical CDR3. The chain joins TRBV4-3 to TRBJ1-1; D gene uncertain. The CDR3 loop spans 14 amino acids. The germline V and J ends were trimmed by 0 bases and 0 bases, with 5 bases remaining between them. Germline lookup yields CDR1 LGHNA and CDR2 YSLEER. CDR3 sequence (DNA): TGCGCCAGCAGCCAAGAGTCAGTGAACACTGAAGCTTTCTTT. Translation gives CASSQESVNTEAFF.

The genes are TRBV9 and TRBJ1-1, with D uncertain. Looked up from germline, CDR1 is SGDLS and CDR2 is YYNGEE. The CDR3 covers 14 residues. The V gene lost 2 bases and the J gene lost 1 base, with 9 bases spanning the gap. The CDR3 spells CASSVRPKNTEAFF. CDR3 nucleotide sequence: TGTGCCAGCAGCGTTCGGCCTAAGAACACTGAAGCTTTCTTT.

This clone was seen only once. This chain uses TRBV4-3 with TRBJ2-7; 8 nucleotides align to TRBD2. The CDR3 covers 15 residues. J lost 0 bases, V lost 5 bases, and 6 bases had no gene match. Looked up from germline, CDR1 is LGHNA and CDR2 is YSLEER. The CDR3: CASSLTSGSSYEQYF. CDR3 bases: TGCGCCAGCAGCTTAACTAGCGGTTCCTCCTACGAGCAGTACTTC.

The chain links TRBV9 to TRBJ1-2; tentatively, D is TRBD1 (5 bases). The V gene's germline CDR1 is SGDLS and CDR2 YYNGEE. There are 13 residues in the CDR3. The V end lost 0 bases, the J end lost 4 bases, and 7 bases lay between the germline ends. The CDR3 sequence: CASSVAGGYGYTF. The CDR3 DNA is TGTGCCAGCAGCGTAGCTGGGGGCTATGGCTACACCTTC.

The genes are TRBV2 and TRBJ2-7; unclear D gene. Germline lookup yields CDR1 SNHLY and CDR2 FYNNEI. Trimming pared 4 bases from V and 3 bases from J, leaving 4 bases between. This CDR3 contains 11 residues. DNA for the CDR3: TGTGCCAGCAGTGTCAGCTACGAGCAGTACTTC. It yields the protein CASSVSYEQYF. The full variable domain, rest sourced from reference TRBV2 and TRBJ2-7, is EPEVTQTPSHQVTQMGQEVILRCVPISNHLYFYWYRQILGQKVEFLVSFYNNEISEKSEIFDDQFSVERPDGSNFTLKIRSTKLEDSAMYFCASSVSYEQYFGPGTRLTVT.

The chain links TRBV5-1 to TRBJ2-7, with D hard to call. Trimming took off 1 base at V and 1 base at J, with 6 bases between the two ends. This CDR3 comprises 13 residues. The germline V gene has CDR1 SGHRS and CDR2 YFSETQ. CDR3 bases: TGCGCCAGCAGCTTGAGCAGGTCCTACGAGCAGTACTTC. This translates into CASSLSRSYEQYF.

The rearrangement joins TRBV14 to TRBJ2-6, with no clear D. Germline V lookup: CDR1 SGHDN, CDR2 FVKESK. The V and J ends lost 2 bases and 2 bases respectively, with 10 bases between them. The CDR3 length is 16 residues. DNA of the CDR3: TGTGCCAGCAGCCAACACCCCTTGCCTGGGGCCAACGTCCTGACTTTC. Amino acid sequence: CASSQHPLPGANVLTF.

CDR3 DNA sequence: TGTGCCAGCAGCTTAGCCAGGGCGACAGATACGCAGTATTTT. This encodes CASSLARATDTQYF. V is TRBV11-2 and J is TRBJ2-3; D possibly corresponds to TRBD1 (5 bases). The CDR3 is 14 residues long. The germline gives CDR1 SGHAT, CDR2 FQNNGV. The V and J ends lost 1 base and 3 bases respectively, with 8 bases between them.